Given below is one TCR beta chain in context. Which antigen it targets is not known. No per-base quality is available; no much larger clone lies one base away. The donors were roughly 40 Caucasian individuals from Russia, aged roughly 6 to 100 years, who were systemically healthy. Each donor gave approximately 10 milliliters of peripheral blood, collected into EDTA-treated Vacutainer tubes. Ficoll-Paque density-gradient centrifugation was used to isolate PBMCs, with at least 6.5 million per sample. Total RNA, at least 6 micrograms per sample, was extracted from PBMCs with Trizol reagent. For every donor, flow cytometry on a PBMC aliquot measured the percentage of naive CD45RAhigh/CD27high T cells. CDR1 is given as LGHNA and CDR2 as YNFKEQ, both from the germline V gene. V trim: 4 bases; J trim: 7 bases; unmatched bases: 9. The cysteine opens and the phenylalanine closes a CDR3 of 17 amino acids. Left in the record is the CDR3 DNA by itself, 51 bases read in frame from the first base.

This record belongs to a study of blood T cells in healthy people across ages (dated by TCRdb to the mid-2010s). About the study as a whole: In model experiments, template switching captured roughly one uniquely barcoded TCR beta cDNA molecule for every two T cells. To track age-related changes in TCR beta repertoire diversity, the study relied on deep sequencing normalized with unique cDNA molecular identifiers. For two donors (one aged 18 to 30 and one aged 80 or older), the study analyzed two additional independent replicas of 1 million unique cDNA reads from the same blood draw. Donors were grouped into four age groups: young (average approximately 15 years), middle-aged (roughly 40), aged (approximately 67) and long-lived (approximately 78). To avoid experimental bias, donors of different ages were distributed randomly across sequencing lanes.

To prepare the library, 5' RACE was applied. For sequencing, an Illumina HiSeq 2500 was employed. A second roughly 7 to 12 cycle PCR used a sample-barcoded 5' primer and a J-beta primer mix. Each TCR beta cDNA molecule received a unique molecular identifier from a template-switch 5' adaptor carrying 12 random nucleotides. Each sample yielded at least 2.5 million CDR3-containing paired-end reads. All of the RNA was converted into first-strand cDNA using the Mint cDNA synthesis kit, with a TRBC-specific oligonucleotide serving as the primer. After uracil-DNA glycosylase treatment, a first 18-cycle PCR used universal primers M1SS and BC2_uni_R on all cDNA. The original methods were these. For normalization, 1 million high-quality reads, each with a distinct molecular identifier, were randomly selected from each sample. Instead of being binned into consensus sequences, reads that shared molecular identifiers were thrown out. MiTCR, run with a Q25 quality threshold and the strictest error-elimination algorithm, handled CDR3 identification, clonotype clustering and error correction. Lower-bound total TCR beta diversity was estimated with a nonparametric unseen species model using Euler transformation. TCRdb applied fastp at Q25 and MiXCR to the public reads, then kept only in-frame beta chains. Rows with a matching CDR3 protein are joined into one entry that keeps the most common DNA and genes. The authors' filters were not applied to this entry. The sample has about 970,000 distinct CDR3 sequences on record, just over 50% of them singletons. The ten biggest clones cover about 21% of the sample.

Results and caveats for the whole study, not just this receptor: The percentage of naive T cells measured by flow cytometry correlated strongly with observed TCR beta diversity. The long-lived group showed more naive CD4+ T cells, fewer expanded clones and increased TCR diversity than the aged group, suggesting age selection. As age increased, observed TCR beta diversity per million T cells dropped in a roughly linear way, and a significant reduction was already evident by age 40. Donor CMV infection status was unknown, potentially confounding age-related changes in expanded clonotypes. Bulk unsorted PBMC profiling prevented conclusive comparison of naive and antigen-experienced compartments. Estimates of total diversity from one million sequenced T cells were regarded as lower bounds and underestimates.

Recombination linked TRBV4-2 to TRBJ2-1, with 14 middle bases fitting TRBD2. The sample was blood. The origin of this receptor is a woman between 55 and 75 years old in good health. The sequence in DNA is TGTGCCAGCAGCCCAGGGACTAGCGGGAGAAAGTGGAATGAGCAGTTCTTC. It specifies CASSPGTSGRKWNEQFF.